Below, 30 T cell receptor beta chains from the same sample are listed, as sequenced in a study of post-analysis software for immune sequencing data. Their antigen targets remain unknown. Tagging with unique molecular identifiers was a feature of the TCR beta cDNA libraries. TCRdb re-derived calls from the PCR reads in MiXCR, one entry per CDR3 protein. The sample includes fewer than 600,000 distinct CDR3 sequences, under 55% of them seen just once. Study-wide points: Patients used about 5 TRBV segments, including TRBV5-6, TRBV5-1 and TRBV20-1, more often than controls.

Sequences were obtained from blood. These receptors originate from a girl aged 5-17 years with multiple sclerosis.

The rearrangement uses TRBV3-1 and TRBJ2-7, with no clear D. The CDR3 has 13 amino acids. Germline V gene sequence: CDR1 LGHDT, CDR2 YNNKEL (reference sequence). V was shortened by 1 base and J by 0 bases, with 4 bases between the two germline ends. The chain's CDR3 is CASSQGHSYEQYF. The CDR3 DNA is TGTGCCAGCAGCCAAGGCCACTCCTACGAGCAGTACTTC.

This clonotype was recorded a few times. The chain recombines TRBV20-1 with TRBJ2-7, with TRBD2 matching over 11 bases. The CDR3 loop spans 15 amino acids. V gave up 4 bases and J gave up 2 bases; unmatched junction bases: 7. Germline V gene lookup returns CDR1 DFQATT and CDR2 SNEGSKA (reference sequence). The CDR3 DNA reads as TGCAGTGCTAAATCGGGACTAGCGGAGACCTACGAGCAGTACTTC. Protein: CSAKSGLAETYEQYF.

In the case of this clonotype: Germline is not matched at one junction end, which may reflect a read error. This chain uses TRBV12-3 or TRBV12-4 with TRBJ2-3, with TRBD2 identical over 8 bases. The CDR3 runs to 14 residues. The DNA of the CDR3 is TGTGCCAGCAGTTTTACTAGCGGCACAGATACGGAGTATTTT. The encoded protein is CASSFTSGTDTEYF.

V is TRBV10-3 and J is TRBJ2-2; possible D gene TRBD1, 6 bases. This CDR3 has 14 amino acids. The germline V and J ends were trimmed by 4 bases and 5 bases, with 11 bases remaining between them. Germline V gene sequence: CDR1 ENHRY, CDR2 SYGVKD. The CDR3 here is CAISVNRETGELFF. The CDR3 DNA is TGTGCCATCAGTGTCAACAGGGAAACCGGGGAGCTGTTTTTT.

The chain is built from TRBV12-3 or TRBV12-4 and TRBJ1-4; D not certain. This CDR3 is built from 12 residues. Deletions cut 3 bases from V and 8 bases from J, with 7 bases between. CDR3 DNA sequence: TGTGCCAGCAGTTTGGCGGGGGAAAAACTGTTTTTT. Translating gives CASSLAGEKLFF.

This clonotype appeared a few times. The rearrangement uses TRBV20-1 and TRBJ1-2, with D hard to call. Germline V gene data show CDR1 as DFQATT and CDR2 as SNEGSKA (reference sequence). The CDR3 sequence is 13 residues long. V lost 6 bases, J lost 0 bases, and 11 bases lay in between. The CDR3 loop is CSALLITNYGYTF. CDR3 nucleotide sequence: TGCAGTGCCCTCTTAATAACTAACTATGGCTACACCTTC.

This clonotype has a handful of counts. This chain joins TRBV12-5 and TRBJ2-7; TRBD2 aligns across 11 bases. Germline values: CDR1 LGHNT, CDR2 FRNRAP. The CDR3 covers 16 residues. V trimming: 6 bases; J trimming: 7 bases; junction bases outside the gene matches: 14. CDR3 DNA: TGTGCTAGTGGGGGGGGTTCTAGCGGGAGGAGCAATGAGCAGTACTTC. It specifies CASGGGSSGRSNEQYF. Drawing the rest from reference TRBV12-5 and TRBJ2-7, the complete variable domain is DARVTQTPRHKVTEMGQEVTMRCQPILGHNTVFWYRQTMMQGLELLAYFRNRAPLDDSGMPKDRFSAEMPDATLATLKIQPSEPRDSAVYFCASGGGSSGRSNEQYFGPGTRLTVT.

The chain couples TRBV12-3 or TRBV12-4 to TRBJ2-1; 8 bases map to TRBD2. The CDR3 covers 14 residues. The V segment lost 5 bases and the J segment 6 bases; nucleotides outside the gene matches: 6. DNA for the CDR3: TGTGCCAGCAGTGCGGGGACTAGAAGCAATGAGCAGTTCTTC. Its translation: CASSAGTRSNEQFF.

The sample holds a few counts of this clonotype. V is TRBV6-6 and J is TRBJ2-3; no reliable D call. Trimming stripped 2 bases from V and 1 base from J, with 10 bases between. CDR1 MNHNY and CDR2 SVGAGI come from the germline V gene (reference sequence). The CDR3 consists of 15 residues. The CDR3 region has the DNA TGTGCCAGCAGTTACGGGGATCCAGGCACAGATACGCAGTATTTT. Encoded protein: CASSYGDPGTDTQYF.

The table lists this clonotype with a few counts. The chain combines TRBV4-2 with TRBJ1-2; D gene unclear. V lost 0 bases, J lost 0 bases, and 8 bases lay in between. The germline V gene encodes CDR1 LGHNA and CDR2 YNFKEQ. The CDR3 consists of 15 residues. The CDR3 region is CASSQDVAPNYGYTF. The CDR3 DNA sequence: TGTGCCAGCAGCCAAGATGTTGCTCCTAACTATGGCTACACCTTC.

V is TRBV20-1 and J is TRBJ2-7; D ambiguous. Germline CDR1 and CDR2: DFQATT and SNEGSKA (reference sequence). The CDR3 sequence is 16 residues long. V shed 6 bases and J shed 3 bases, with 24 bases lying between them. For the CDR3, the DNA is TGCAGTGCCATGGTAGGACCAGGACGACGGAACTACGAGCAGTACTTC. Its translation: CSAMVGPGRRNYEQYF.

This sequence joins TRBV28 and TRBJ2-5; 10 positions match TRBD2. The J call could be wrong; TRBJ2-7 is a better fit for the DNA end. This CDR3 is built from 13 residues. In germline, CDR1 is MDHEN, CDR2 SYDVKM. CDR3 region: CASGTSVRYEQYF. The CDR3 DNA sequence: TGTGCCAGCGGGACTAGCGTTCGATACGAGCAGTACTTC.

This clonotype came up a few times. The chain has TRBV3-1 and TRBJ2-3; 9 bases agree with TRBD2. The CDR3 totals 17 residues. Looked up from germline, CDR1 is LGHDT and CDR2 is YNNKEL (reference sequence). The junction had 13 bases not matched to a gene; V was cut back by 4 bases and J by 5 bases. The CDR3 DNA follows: TGTGCCAGCAGCCCCGGGACTAGCTCCGAGGGGGGAGATACGCAGTATTTT. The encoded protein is CASSPGTSSEGGDTQYF.

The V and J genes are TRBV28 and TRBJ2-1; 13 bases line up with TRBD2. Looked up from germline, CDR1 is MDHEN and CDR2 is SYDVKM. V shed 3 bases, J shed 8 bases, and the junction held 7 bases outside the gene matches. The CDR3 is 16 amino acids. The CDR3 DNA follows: TGTGCCAGCAGTTTTGGACTAGCGGGAGCACGGTATGAGCAGTTCTTC. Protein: CASSFGLAGARYEQFF.

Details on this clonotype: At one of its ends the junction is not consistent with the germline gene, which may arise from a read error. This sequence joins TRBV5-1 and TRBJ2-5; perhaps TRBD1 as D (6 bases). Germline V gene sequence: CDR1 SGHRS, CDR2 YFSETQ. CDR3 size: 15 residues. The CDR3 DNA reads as TGCGCCAGCAGCTCCGAATCTCAGGGGAGAGAGACCCGGTACTTC. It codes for CASSSESQGRETRYF.

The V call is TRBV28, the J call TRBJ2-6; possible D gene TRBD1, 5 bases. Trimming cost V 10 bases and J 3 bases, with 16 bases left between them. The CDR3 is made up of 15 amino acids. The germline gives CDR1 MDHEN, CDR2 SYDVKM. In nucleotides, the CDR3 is TGTGCCACCATTAGGGGCGACGGTGGGGCCAACGTCCTGACTTTC. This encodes CATIRGDGGANVLTF.

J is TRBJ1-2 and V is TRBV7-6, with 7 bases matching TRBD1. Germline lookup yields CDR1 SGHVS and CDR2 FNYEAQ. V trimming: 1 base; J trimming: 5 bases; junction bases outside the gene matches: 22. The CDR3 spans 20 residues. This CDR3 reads CASSLESPGYRGRELYGYTF. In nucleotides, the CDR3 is TGTGCCAGCAGCTTAGAGAGCCCAGGTTACAGGGGAAGGGAACTATATGGCTACACCTTC.

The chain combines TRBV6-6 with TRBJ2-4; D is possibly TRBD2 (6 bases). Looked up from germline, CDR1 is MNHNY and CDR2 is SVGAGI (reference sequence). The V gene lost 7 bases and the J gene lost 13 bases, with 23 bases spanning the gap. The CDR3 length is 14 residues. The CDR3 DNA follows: TGTGCCAGCACCTACGGGACCGCGCGGGGTGAGCAGTACTTC. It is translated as CASTYGTARGEQYF.

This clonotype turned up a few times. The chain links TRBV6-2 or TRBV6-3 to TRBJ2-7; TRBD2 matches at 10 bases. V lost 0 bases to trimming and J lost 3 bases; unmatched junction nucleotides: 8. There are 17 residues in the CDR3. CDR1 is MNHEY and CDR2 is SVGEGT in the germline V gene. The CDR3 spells CASSYSASGRRIYEQYF. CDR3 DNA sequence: TGTGCCAGCAGTTACTCGGCTAGCGGGAGAAGGATCTACGAGCAGTACTTC.

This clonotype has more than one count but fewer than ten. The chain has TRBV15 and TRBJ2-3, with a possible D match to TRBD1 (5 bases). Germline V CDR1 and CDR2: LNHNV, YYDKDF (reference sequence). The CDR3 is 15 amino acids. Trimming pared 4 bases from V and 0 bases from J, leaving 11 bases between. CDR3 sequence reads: CATSKGSSSTDTQYF. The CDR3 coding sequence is TGTGCCACCAGCAAGGGGTCTTCTAGCACAGATACGCAGTATTTT. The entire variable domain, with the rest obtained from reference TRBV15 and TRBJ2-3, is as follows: DAMVIQNPRYQVTQFGKPVTLSCSQTLNHNVMYWYQQKSSQAPKLLFHYYDKDFNNEADTPDNFQSRRPNTSFCFLDIRSPGLGDTAMYLCATSKGSSSTDTQYFGPGTRLTVL.

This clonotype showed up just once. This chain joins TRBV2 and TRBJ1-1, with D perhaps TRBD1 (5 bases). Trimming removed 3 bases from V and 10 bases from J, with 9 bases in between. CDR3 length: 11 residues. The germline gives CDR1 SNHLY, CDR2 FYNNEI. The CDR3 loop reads CASSEVQGAFF. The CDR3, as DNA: TGTGCCAGCAGTGAGGTCCAGGGAGCTTTCTTT.

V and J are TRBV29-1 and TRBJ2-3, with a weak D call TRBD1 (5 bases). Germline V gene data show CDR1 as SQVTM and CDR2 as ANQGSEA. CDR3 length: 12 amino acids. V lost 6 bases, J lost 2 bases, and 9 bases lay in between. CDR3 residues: CSVGVATDTQYF. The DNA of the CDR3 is TGCAGCGTAGGGGTCGCCACAGATACGCAGTATTTT.

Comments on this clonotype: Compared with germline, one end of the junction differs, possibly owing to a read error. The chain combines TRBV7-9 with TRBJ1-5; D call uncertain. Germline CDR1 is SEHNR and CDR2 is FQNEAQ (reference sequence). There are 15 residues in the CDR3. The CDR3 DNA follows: TGTGCCGGCAGCTTAGCGGGATCGGGCAATCAGCCCCAGCATTTT. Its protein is CAGSLAGSGNQPQHF.

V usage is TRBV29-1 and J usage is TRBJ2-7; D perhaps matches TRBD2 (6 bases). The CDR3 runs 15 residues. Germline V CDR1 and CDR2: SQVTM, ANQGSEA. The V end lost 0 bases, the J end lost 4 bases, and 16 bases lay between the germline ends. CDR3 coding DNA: TGCAGCGTTGAAGAGCGCGCGAGGGAGGTATACGAGCAGTACTTC. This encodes CSVEERAREVYEQYF.

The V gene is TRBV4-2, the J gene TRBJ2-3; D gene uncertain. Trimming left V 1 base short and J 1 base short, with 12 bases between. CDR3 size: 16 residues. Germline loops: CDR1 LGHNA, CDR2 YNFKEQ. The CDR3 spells CASSQVGRDGTDTQYF. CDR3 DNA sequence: TGTGCCAGCAGCCAAGTTGGGCGCGACGGCACAGATACGCAGTATTTT.

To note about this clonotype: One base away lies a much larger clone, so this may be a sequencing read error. CDR3 nucleotides: TGCGCCAGCAGCCACGCTAGACGAGAGACCCAGTACTTC. Protein: CASSHARRETQYF. This chain connects TRBV4-3 to TRBJ2-7; D remains unclear. The J call may be mistaken, given a closer DNA end match to TRBJ2-5. CDR1 LGHNA and CDR2 YSLEER come from the germline V gene. The CDR3 has 13 amino acids.

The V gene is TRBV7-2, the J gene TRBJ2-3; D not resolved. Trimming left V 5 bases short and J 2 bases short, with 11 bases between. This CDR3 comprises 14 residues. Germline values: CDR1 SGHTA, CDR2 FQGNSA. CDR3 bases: TGTGCCAGCAGCCTACCTTACGTCACAGATACGCAGTATTTT. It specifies CASSLPYVTDTQYF.

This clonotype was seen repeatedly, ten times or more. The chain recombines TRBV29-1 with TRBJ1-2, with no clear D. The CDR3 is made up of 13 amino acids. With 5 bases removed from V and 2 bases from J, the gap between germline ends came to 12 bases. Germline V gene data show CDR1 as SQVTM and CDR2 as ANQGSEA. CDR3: CSVRTAINYGYTF. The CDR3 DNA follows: TGCAGCGTTAGGACCGCAATAAACTATGGCTACACCTTC.

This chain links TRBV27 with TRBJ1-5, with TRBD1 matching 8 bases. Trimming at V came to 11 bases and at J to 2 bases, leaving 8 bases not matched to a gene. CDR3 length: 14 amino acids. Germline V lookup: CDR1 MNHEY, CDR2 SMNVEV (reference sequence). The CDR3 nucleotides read TGTGCCTCAGTTGACAGGGGCGGCAATCAGCCCCAGCATTTT. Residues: CASVDRGGNQPQHF.

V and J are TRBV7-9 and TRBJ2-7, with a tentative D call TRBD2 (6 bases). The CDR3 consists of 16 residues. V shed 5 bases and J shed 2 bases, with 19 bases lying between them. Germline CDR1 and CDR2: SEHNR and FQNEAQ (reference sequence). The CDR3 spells CASSQRPLATAYEQYF. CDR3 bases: TGTGCCAGCAGCCAGCGTCCCCTAGCGACCGCCTACGAGCAGTACTTC.